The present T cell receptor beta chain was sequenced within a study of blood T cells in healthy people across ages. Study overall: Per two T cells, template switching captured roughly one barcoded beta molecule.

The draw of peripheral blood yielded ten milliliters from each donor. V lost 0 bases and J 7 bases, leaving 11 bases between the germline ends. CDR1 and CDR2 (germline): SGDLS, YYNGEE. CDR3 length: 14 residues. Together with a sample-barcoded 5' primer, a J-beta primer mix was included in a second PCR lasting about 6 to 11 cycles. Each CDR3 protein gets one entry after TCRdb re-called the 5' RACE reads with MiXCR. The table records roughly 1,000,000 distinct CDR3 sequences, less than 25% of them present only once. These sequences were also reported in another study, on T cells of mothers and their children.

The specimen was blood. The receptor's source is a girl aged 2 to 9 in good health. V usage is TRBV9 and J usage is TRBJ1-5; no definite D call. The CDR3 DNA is TGTGCCAGCAGCGTAGGCCTAGGCTGGCAGCCCCAGCATTTT. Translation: CASSVGLGWQPQHF. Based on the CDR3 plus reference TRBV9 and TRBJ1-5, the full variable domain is DSGVTQTPKHLITATGQRVTLRCSPRSGDLSVYWYQQSLDQGLQFLIQYYNGEERAKGNILERFSAQQFPDLHSELNLSSLELGDSALYFCASSVGLGWQPQHFGDGTRLSIL.